This T cell receptor (beta chain) is drawn from a study of cytomegalovirus exposure and HLA in healthy donors. Amplification used 60 Vbeta primers and 13 Jbeta primers. Clones were sequenced by immunoSEQ multiplex PCR, and TCRdb holds only the in-frame ones, with some missing. The sample carries 150,000 to 200,000 clones, approximately 85% recorded once. Of note for this clone: Its matching antigen is unknown.

Findings and caveats of the study: Later on, a genetic analysis was performed. It linked a missense variant in DCLRE1C with V- and J-gene trimming of TCR beta. HLA restriction was apparent for most CMV-associated TCR beta chains in a later analysis. Accounts indicate the classifier identified cytomegalovirus status with strong specificity and sensitivity.

Germline V gives CDR1 SGHDT, CDR2 YYEEEE. The CDR3 has 14 amino acids. Losses at the gene ends were 5 bases for V and 4 bases for J; bases not matched to a gene: 2. The sample comprised PBMCs. The chain is built from TRBV5-6 and TRBJ1-4, with 10 positions matching TRBD1. The sequence was obtained from a woman in her forties or fifties in good health and CMV-seronegative. The CDR3 region has the DNA TGTGCCAGCAGTCGGACAGGGGGTAATGAAAAACTGTTTTTT. Translation gives CASSRTGGNEKLFF.